This T cell receptor (beta chain) came from a study of T cell clonality in common variable immunodeficiency. TCRdb's table, derived via immunoSEQ multiplex PCR, lists solely in-frame clones and lacks some. The sample has about 43,000 clones, none seen only once. Germline V gene data show CDR1 as SEHNR and CDR2 as FQNEAQ (reference sequence). This CDR3 region has 14 residues. The V segment lost 5 bases and the J segment 5 bases; nucleotides outside the gene matches: 6. This clone was seen ten or more times. Its antigen is as yet unknown. The read comes to an end 3 residues before the CDR3 does, leaving the germline J gene to fill in the end. Both groups were predominantly of Caucasian heritage. Whole-study findings and limits: Repertoire-complication correlations in CVID were limited by patient heterogeneity. TCRbeta clonality was increased in CVID versus healthy controls.

Material: peripheral blood mononuclear cells. The chain has TRBV7-9 and TRBJ1-2; the match to TRBD1 covers 9 bases. The receptor comes from a person aged 18 to 70 in good health. CDR3 amino acids: CASSRGQGSYGYTF. Partial CDR3 DNA: TGTGCCAGCAGCCGGGGACAGGGCTCATATGGC.